The table lists the clone carrying this T cell receptor (beta chain) with a few counts. Its antigen remains unidentified. These data originate in a study of Graves' ophthalmopathy and Graves' hyperthyroidism. At the level of the study: The term stable hyperthyroidism indicated an absence of ophthalmopathy within 18 months of follow-up. Study findings and constraints: The blood repertoire also included most expanded thyroid clonotypes above 0.001 frequency.

TCR beta CDR3 amplification used RNA transcripts. Second-round multiplex PCR came after first-round RT-PCR with HTBI primers. From the multiplex PCR reads, TCRdb called clonotypes with MiXCR, one entry per CDR3 protein. The top ten hold around 10% of the sample, which has around 1.1 million distinct CDR3 sequences, about two fifths seen once. The V gene's germline CDR1 is PRHDT and CDR2 FYEKMQ (reference sequence). The V and J ends lost 5 bases and 0 bases respectively, with 13 bases between them. The CDR3 length is 16 residues. Material for sequencing was peripheral blood or thyroid tissue (not recorded which). This TCR was recovered from an adult man with Graves' hyperthyroidism. The genes are TRBV13 and TRBJ1-4, with unresolved D. This CDR3 is CASSQTRITTNEKLFF. CDR3 in DNA: TGTGCCAGCAGCCAGACCCGGATCACAACTAATGAAAAACTGTTTTTT.